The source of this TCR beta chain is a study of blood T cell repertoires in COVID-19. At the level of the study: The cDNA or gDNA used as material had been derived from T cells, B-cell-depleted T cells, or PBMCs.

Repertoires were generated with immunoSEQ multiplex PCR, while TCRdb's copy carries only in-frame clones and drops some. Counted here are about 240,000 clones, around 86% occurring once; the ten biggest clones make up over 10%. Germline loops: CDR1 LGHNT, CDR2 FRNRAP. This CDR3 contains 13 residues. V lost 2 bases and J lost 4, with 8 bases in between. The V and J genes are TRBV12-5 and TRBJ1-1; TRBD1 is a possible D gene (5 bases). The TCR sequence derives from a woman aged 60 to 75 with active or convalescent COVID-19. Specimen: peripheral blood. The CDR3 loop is CASGLQGPTEAFF. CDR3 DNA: TGTGCTAGTGGTTTGCAGGGCCCCACTGAAGCTTTCTTT.